The next 8 T cell receptor beta chains were all read from a single sample in a study of T cell responses to AZD1222 COVID-19 vaccine. The data were produced by immunoSEQ multiplex PCR, yet TCRdb's version contains in-frame clones alone and is incomplete. The sample lists 120,000 to 150,000 clones; roughly nine tenths were seen once. The source material was peripheral blood, sampled 28 days after the second AZD1222 dose. The receptor source for this set is an adult who received the AZD1222 COVID-19 vaccine.

This sequence joins TRBV15 and TRBJ2-7, with a possible D match to TRBD2 (6 bases). CDR3 length equals 16 residues. With 0 bases removed from V and 1 base from J, the gap between germline ends came to 13 bases. The germline V gene has CDR1 LNHNV and CDR2 YYDKDF (reference sequence). In nucleotides, the CDR3 is TGTGCCACCAGCAGAGATTCACGCGGGACTTCCTACGAGCAGTACTTC. This encodes CATSRDSRGTSYEQYF.

The V call is TRBV3-1 (or the pseudogene TRBV3-2), the J call TRBJ1-4, with a possible D match to TRBD1 (5 bases). Germline CDR1 is LGHDT and CDR2 is YNNKEL (reference sequence). The CDR3 contains 15 residues. The germline V and J ends were trimmed by 1 base and 5 bases, with 11 bases remaining between them. CDR3 in amino acids: CASSQARGPNEKLFF. Here the CDR3 DNA reads TGTGCCAGCAGCCAAGCGCGGGGACCAAATGAAAAACTGTTTTTT.

This chain joins TRBV9 and TRBJ2-1, with 8 bases that match TRBD2. Germline V gene lookup returns CDR1 SGDLS and CDR2 YYNGEE. The CDR3 covers 15 residues. V lost 4 bases and J lost 4; bases outside the gene matches: 7. The CDR3 nucleotides are TGTGCCAGCAGCCCTAGCGGGTTAATTTACAATGAGCAGTTCTTC. Its protein is CASSPSGLIYNEQFF.

The CDR3 DNA sequence: TGTGCCAGCAGGGGCGGGGAATTACACGAGCAGTACTTC. It is translated as CASRGGELHEQYF. V usage is TRBV2 and J usage is TRBJ2-7; perhaps TRBD2 as D (6 bases). CDR1 is SNHLY and CDR2 is FYNNEI in the germline V gene. The CDR3 loop spans 13 amino acids. Trimming removed 6 bases at V and 5 bases at J, with 14 bases between.

The V call is TRBV5-6, the J call TRBJ1-2; 7 bases are a match to TRBD1. The CDR3 covers 13 residues. The ends lost 4 bases at V and 8 bases at J; junction bases unmatched: 8. Germline V gene data show CDR1 as SGHDT and CDR2 as YYEEEE. The CDR3 coding sequence is TGTGCCAGCAGCGGACACAGGGGAAAGGGCTACACCTTC. Translated: CASSGHRGKGYTF.

The V call is TRBV2, the J call TRBJ2-7; D gene ambiguous. The V and J ends lost 5 bases and 12 bases respectively, with 17 bases between them. From germline, CDR1 is SNHLY and CDR2 FYNNEI. This CDR3 has 12 residues. CDR3 sequence: CASSPGSSVLYF. CDR3 sequence (DNA): TGTGCCAGCAGTCCGGGCTCGTCGGTCCTGTACTTC.

The chain combines TRBV5-1 with TRBJ1-1; TRBD1 is a possible D gene (5 bases). Trimming cost V 4 bases and J 3 bases, with 13 bases left between them. The V gene's germline CDR1 is SGHRS and CDR2 YFSETQ. The CDR3 loop spans 14 amino acids. For the CDR3, the DNA is TGCGCCAGCAGCCCGGGACTTTTGGACACTGAAGCTTTCTTT. Translation gives CASSPGLLDTEAFF.

The V call is TRBV24-1, the J call TRBJ1-4; no clear D gene. V was shortened by 8 bases and J by 8 bases, with 11 bases between the two germline ends. The CDR3 extends over 12 amino acids. Germline CDR1 KGHDR, CDR2 SFDVKD. The CDR3 spells CATKDPLEKLFF. In DNA form, the CDR3 reads TGTGCCACCAAAGATCCTCTCGAAAAACTGTTTTTT.